The 3 T cell receptor beta chains below all came from one sample that was sequenced in a study of identical twins. A single record per CDR3 protein comes from TCRdb applying MiXCR to the 5' RACE reads. The sample has around 250,000 distinct CDR3 sequences; about 13% are singletons. These data also formed part of another study, on yellow fever vaccine responses in identical twins.

Sample: memory (CD45RO+) T cells sorted from blood. The receptors derive from a woman younger than 35 in good health.

This clonotype has a count of ten or more. This sequence joins TRBV7-6 and TRBJ2-1; D perhaps matches TRBD2 (6 bases). Deletions cut 6 bases from V and 4 bases from J, with 10 bases between. The CDR3 runs to 13 residues. Germline V gives CDR1 SGHVS, CDR2 FNYEAQ. CDR3 coding DNA: TGTGCCAGCAGTTTGGGACTTTACAATGAGCAGTTCTTC. It codes for CASSLGLYNEQFF. The entire variable domain, with the rest obtained from reference TRBV7-6 and TRBJ2-1, is as follows: GAGVSQSPRYKVTKRGQDVALRCDPISGHVSLYWYRQALGQGPEFLTYFNYEAQQDKSGLPNDRFSAERPEGSISTLTIQRTEQRDSAMYRCASSLGLYNEQFFGPGTRLTVL.

The V and J genes are TRBV4-2 and TRBJ2-5; D call uncertain. Germline CDR1 is LGHNA and CDR2 is YNFKEQ. Trimming removed 0 bases from V and 7 bases from J, with 12 bases in between. The CDR3 length is 14 residues. CDR3 protein: CASSQDPERGTQYF. For the CDR3, the DNA is TGTGCCAGCAGCCAAGATCCGGAGAGAGGGACCCAGTACTTC.

The chain combines TRBV12-3 or TRBV12-4 with TRBJ2-7, with 10 bases aligning to TRBD1. V trimming: 5 bases; J trimming: 6 bases; junction bases outside the gene matches: 7. The CDR3 length is 14 residues. CDR3 in amino acids: CASSPTGQGREQYF. DNA of the CDR3: TGTGCCAGCAGTCCGACGGGACAGGGGCGCGAGCAGTACTTC.